Detailed here is one T cell receptor beta chain. This sample was included in a study of blood T cell repertoires in COVID-19. Overall study: The United States, Italy and Spain provided the acute and convalescent COVID-19 samples. The cDNA or gDNA used as material had been derived from T cells, B-cell-depleted T cells, or PBMCs.

Clones were read by immunoSEQ multiplex PCR, and TCRdb kept only the in-frame ones, dropping some. Counted here are approximately 97,000 clones, roughly 90% occurring once; the ten biggest clones make up under 2%. Trimming cost V 3 bases and J 2 bases, with 7 bases left between them. From germline, CDR1 is SEHNR and CDR2 FQNEAQ (reference sequence). The CDR3 runs 13 residues. This chain connects TRBV7-9 to TRBJ1-1; D is unclear. The receptor comes from a woman in her forties or fifties with COVID-19, enrolled during active disease. The sequenced sample consisted of peripheral blood. The CDR3 sequence is CASSFEGNTEAFF. The CDR3 DNA follows: TGTGCCAGCAGCTTTGAGGGTAACACTGAAGCTTTCTTT.